One and the same sample provided the 23 T cell receptor beta chains below, sequenced in a study of T cell clonotyping in hematopoietic cell transplantation. As for time point: recipient sample about 28 days before transplant, after cytoreduction. Method: immunoSEQ multiplex PCR; TCRdb's copy keeps in-frame clones and lacks some. Of some 30,000 clones in the sample, around 93% were seen once. This sample comprised peripheral blood mononuclear cells, obtained before stem cell transplant. These receptors all stem from a man aged 50 to 60 with acute myeloid leukemia. Some clones in this sample may be carry-over from other donors' samples.

V usage is TRBV4-1 and J usage is TRBJ1-5; D call uncertain. Per germline, CDR1 MGHRA and CDR2 YSYEKL. The CDR3 is made up of 14 amino acids. The ends were cut back, 4 bases at V and 6 bases at J, with 13 bases in the middle. CDR3 residues: CASSREANSQPQHF. The CDR3 nucleotides read TGCGCCAGCAGCCGGGAGGCAAACTCTCAGCCCCAGCATTTT.

The gene calls are TRBV11-2 and TRBJ1-5; D may be TRBD1 (5 bases). Germline V gene sequence: CDR1 SGHAT, CDR2 FQNNGV. This CDR3 region has 13 residues. V was clipped by 5 bases and J by 8 bases, with 13 bases between them. Here the CDR3 reads CASSPDLGEPQHF. The CDR3 DNA sequence: TGTGCCAGCAGCCCCGATCTGGGGGAGCCCCAGCATTTT.

This clone appeared once. CDR3 sequence (DNA): TGTGCCAGCGCCCGGCGGATAAGGGGCCCTTCCTACGAGCAGTACTTC. Translated: CASARRIRGPSYEQYF. V is TRBV28 and J is TRBJ2-7; D might be TRBD1 (5 bases). The V end was cut by 8 bases, the J end by 1 base, with 21 bases between. CDR1 and CDR2 from the germline V gene are MDHEN and SYDVKM. This CDR3 has 16 residues.

The chain combines TRBV29-1 with TRBJ2-7; the match to TRBD1 covers 7 bases. The germline CDR1 and CDR2 sequences are SQVTM and ANQGSEA. Trimming took 5 bases from V and 1 from J; bases not matched to a gene: 5. This CDR3 contains 13 residues. The CDR3 coding sequence is TGCAGCGTTACCAGACAGGGTTCCTACGAGCAGTACTTC. This translates into CSVTRQGSYEQYF.

The chain couples TRBV9 to TRBJ2-2; D is unclear. V shed 0 bases and J shed 1 base, with 4 bases lying between them. In germline, CDR1 is SGDLS, CDR2 YYNGEE. The CDR3 consists of 14 residues. The DNA for the CDR3 is TGTGCCAGCAGCGTAGTCGAGAACACCGGGGAGCTGTTTTTT. It encodes CASSVVENTGELFF.

The rearrangement uses TRBV19 and TRBJ1-1; D is possibly TRBD1 (6 bases). The CDR3 contains 15 residues. Germline CDR1 and CDR2: LNHDA and SQIVND (reference sequence). V was clipped by 1 base and J by 4 bases, with 13 bases between them. This CDR3 reads CASSIGHRAGTEAFF. Written as DNA, the CDR3 is TGTGCCAGTAGTATAGGTCACAGGGCTGGCACTGAAGCTTTCTTT.

This chain uses TRBV11-3 with TRBJ2-3, with D possibly matching TRBD2 (5 bases). The CDR3 sequence is 14 residues long. With 5 bases removed from V and 0 bases from J, the gap between germline ends came to 9 bases. Germline lookup yields CDR1 SGHNT and CDR2 YENEEA. CDR3 sequence (DNA): TGTGCCAGCAGCCAACGGACTAGCACAGATACGCAGTATTTT. Residues: CASSQRTSTDTQYF. The full variable domain, with the rest looked up from reference TRBV11-3 and TRBJ2-3, is EAGVVQSPRYKIIEKKQPVAFWCNPISGHNTLYWYLQNLGQGPELLIRYENEEAVDDSQLPKDRFSAERLKGVDSTLKIQPAELGDSAVYLCASSQRTSTDTQYFGPGTRLTVL.

The rearrangement uses TRBV9 and TRBJ1-6, with TRBD1 as a possible D gene (5 bases). The CDR3 is 11 amino acids. Trimming removed 3 bases at V and 16 bases at J, with 11 bases between. The V gene's germline CDR1 is SGDLS and CDR2 YYNGEE. CDR3 DNA: TGTGCCAGCAGCGATGGACATTATCTCCACTTT. Protein: CASSDGHYLHF.

The V call is TRBV11-3, the J call TRBJ1-1, with no clear D. The length of the CDR3 is 13 residues. Trimming removed 1 base from V and 3 bases from J, with 6 bases in between. Germline assignment: CDR1 SGHNT and CDR2 YENEEA. CDR3: CASSLVGHTEAFF. The CDR3 nucleotides are TGTGCCAGCAGCTTAGTCGGGCACACTGAAGCTTTCTTT.

This clone has a handful of counts. V usage is TRBV28 and J usage is TRBJ1-3; 11 positions match TRBD1. Germline CDR1 reads MDHEN; CDR2 reads SYDVKM. This CDR3 has 18 amino acids. Unmatched junction bases numbered 8, after V lost 0 bases and J lost 4 bases. The CDR3 sequence: CASSLWDRGLLRGNTIYF. CDR3 sequence (DNA): TGTGCCAGCAGTTTATGGGACAGGGGGCTTCTAAGAGGAAACACCATATATTTT.

This clone was seen more than once but under ten times. The V and J genes are TRBV7-6 and TRBJ2-2; no definite D call. Trimming cost V 5 bases and J 0 bases, with 4 bases left between them. The CDR3 has 13 amino acids. In germline, CDR1 is SGHVS, CDR2 FNYEAQ. CDR3 sequence reads: CASSGANTGELFF. CDR3 nucleotide sequence: TGTGCCAGCAGCGGAGCGAACACCGGGGAGCTGTTTTTT.

The J gene is TRBJ1-2, the V gene TRBV5-4; TRBD1 agrees at 10 bases. Germline lookup yields CDR1 SGHNT and CDR2 YYREEE (reference sequence). After removal of 6 bases from V and 3 bases from J, the junction contained 8 bases not matched to a gene. CDR3 length equals 15 residues. The CDR3 DNA reads TGTGCCAGCACTACCGGGACAGGGGCCTACTATGGCTACACCTTC. Amino acid sequence: CASTTGTGAYYGYTF.

The sample holds one count of this clone. The V and J genes are TRBV5-1 and TRBJ1-3, with D unclear. V was trimmed by 4 bases and J by 1 base, leaving 9 bases between them. The CDR3 contains 14 residues. Germline assignment: CDR1 SGHRS and CDR2 YFSETQ. The CDR3 nucleotides are TGCGCCAGCAGCCTGAGCACTTCTGGAAACACCATATATTTT. Translating it yields CASSLSTSGNTIYF.

The chain joins TRBV19 to TRBJ2-1, with D possibly TRBD1 on 6 matching bases. Germline CDR1 reads LNHDA; CDR2 reads SQIVND (reference sequence). V was clipped by 6 bases and J by 9 bases, with 12 bases between them. The CDR3 has 12 residues. The CDR3 sequence: CASSTRGGEQFF. The CDR3 nucleotides are TGTGCCAGTAGCACCAGGGGCGGTGAGCAGTTCTTC.

J is TRBJ1-3 and V is TRBV30; D unclear. CDR1 and CDR2 from the germline V gene are GTSNPN and SVGIG (reference sequence). This CDR3 has 14 amino acids. V dropped 2 bases and J dropped 0 bases, with 8 bases sitting between them. CDR3 nucleotide sequence: TGTGCCTGGAGTTCAGGATTCTCTGGAAACACCATATATTTT. It translates to CAWSSGFSGNTIYF.

The table lists this clone with a count of one. V gene TRBV7-3 combines with J gene TRBJ2-5; 8 positions match TRBD1. V lost 5 bases, J lost 6 bases, and 8 bases stayed unmatched. The CDR3 is made up of 14 amino acids. Germline lookup yields CDR1 SGHTA and CDR2 FQGTGA. The CDR3 region has the DNA TGTGCCAGCAGCGCCGGACAGGGTCGGCAGACCCAGTACTTC. Translating it yields CASSAGQGRQTQYF.

This sequence joins TRBV10-3 and TRBJ2-1; D possibly matches TRBD1 or TRBD2 (5 bases each). Germline loops: CDR1 ENHRY, CDR2 SYGVKD. V shed 2 bases and J shed 0 bases, with 8 bases lying between them. The CDR3 has 15 amino acids. The CDR3 sequence is CAISEQGRSYNEQFF. The CDR3 DNA follows: TGTGCCATCAGTGAGCAGGGACGCTCCTACAATGAGCAGTTCTTC.

This chain connects TRBV4-2 to TRBJ1-5, with TRBD1 matching over 8 bases. The CDR3 extends over 17 amino acids. Looked up from germline, CDR1 is LGHNA and CDR2 is YNFKEQ. V shed 1 base and J 3 bases; nucleotides not matched to a gene: 8. The CDR3 here is CASSQGRGQGPNQPQHF. The CDR3 DNA reads as TGTGCCAGCAGCCAAGGCCGTGGACAGGGACCCAATCAGCCCCAGCATTTT.

The V call is TRBV28, the J call TRBJ1-3; D is perhaps TRBD1 (5 bases). The V end was cut by 5 bases, the J end by 4 bases, with 9 bases between. The germline V gene has CDR1 MDHEN and CDR2 SYDVKM. There are 13 residues in the CDR3. The CDR3 DNA reads as TGTGCCAGCAGTCCGACAGCCGGAAACACCATATATTTT. Translation gives CASSPTAGNTIYF.

V and J are TRBV6-1 and TRBJ1-4; no clear D. Trimming cost V 7 bases and J 4 bases, with 13 bases left between them. Germline loops: CDR1 MNHNS, CDR2 SASEGT. The CDR3 sequence is 14 residues long. The CDR3 here is CASTRTDLNEKLFF. DNA for the CDR3: TGTGCCAGCACGCGGACGGATCTTAATGAAAAACTGTTTTTT.

The gene calls are TRBV15 and TRBJ2-2; TRBD2 might be the D (6 bases). Trimming removed 5 bases at V and 0 bases at J, with 10 bases between. The CDR3 totals 15 residues. CDR1 is LNHNV, CDR2 YYDKDF, per germline (reference sequence). CDR3 amino acids: CATSRGLTNTGELFF. In DNA form, the CDR3 reads TGTGCCACCAGCCGGGGACTGACGAACACCGGGGAGCTGTTTTTT.

The CDR3, as DNA: TGTGCCAGCAGTTTGGCCGGGACTAGCGGGGGCACAGAGACCCAGTACTTC. Translated: CASSLAGTSGGTETQYF. The J gene is TRBJ2-5, the V gene TRBV28; 14 bases line up with TRBD2. With V trimmed by 3 bases and J by 4 bases, 7 bases remained unmatched. CDR1 is MDHEN and CDR2 is SYDVKM in the germline V gene. The CDR3 is made up of 17 amino acids. The whole variable domain, remainder taken from reference TRBV28 and TRBJ2-5, is DVKVTQSSRYLVKRTGEKVFLECVQDMDHENMFWYRQDPGLGLRLIYFSYDVKMKEKGDIPEGYSVSREKKERFSLILESASTNQTSMYLCASSLAGTSGGTETQYFGPGTRLLVL.

This chain joins TRBV5-1 and TRBJ2-2; weak D call: TRBD1 (5 bases). Germline CDR1 reads SGHRS; CDR2 reads YFSETQ. V was cut by 0 bases and J by 1 base, with 7 bases left in between. This CDR3 region has 15 residues. The CDR3 loop is CASSLGGLNTGELFF. The CDR3 DNA sequence: TGCGCCAGCAGCTTGGGGGGCCTGAACACCGGGGAGCTGTTTTTT.